This TCR beta chain was recorded in a study of cytomegalovirus exposure and HLA in healthy donors. Findings and limits, study-wide: Differences between HLA loci emerged in a later analysis of TCR association rates, with DRB1 most and HLA-C fewest. Using the classifier, cytomegalovirus status was reportedly diagnosed with high specificity and sensitivity.

Per the germline V gene, CDR1 is MNHNS and CDR2 is SASEGT. This CDR3 is 14 amino acids long. V dropped 0 bases and J dropped 3 bases, with 8 bases sitting between them. The PCR used 60 Vbeta and 13 Jbeta primers. Generated by immunoSEQ multiplex PCR, the TCRdb table keeps only in-frame clones and is missing some. The repertoire has under 200,000 clones, 68% of them found once; the top ten carry around 3%. Worth noting for this clone: Its antigen is still unknown.

This sequence originates from a woman aged 40 to 50 in good health and CMV-seropositive. Sequencing was done on a sample of PBMCs. The chain carries TRBV6-1 and TRBJ1-1; D gene unclear. The CDR3, as DNA: TGTGCCAGCAGTGAAGCCTTAGGAGACACTGAAGCTTTCTTT. Amino acids: CASSEALGDTEAFF.